Each of the 23 T cell receptor beta chains below was sequenced from the same sample in a study of control samples from healthy donors and cancer patients. Sequenced by immunoSEQ multiplex PCR; TCRdb stores in-frame clones only, minus some. The sample has 150,000 to 160,000 clones; about 93% are singletons. Specimen: blood. These receptors came from a man aged 50 or older in good health.

The V and J genes are TRBV29-1 and TRBJ2-5, with TRBD2 identical over 10 bases. The length of the CDR3 is 16 residues. With V trimmed by 1 base and J by 1 base, 6 bases remained unmatched. CDR1 and CDR2 from the germline V gene are SQVTM and ANQGSEA. The CDR3 loop reads CSVEGPTSGSQETQYF. CDR3 nucleotide sequence: TGCAGCGTTGAAGGTCCGACTAGCGGGTCCCAAGAGACCCAGTACTTC.

The sample holds a few counts of this clone. This chain links TRBV20-1 with TRBJ1-6; no definite D call. The CDR3 contains 8 residues. Germline CDR1 is DFQATT and CDR2 is SNEGSKA (reference sequence). CDR3 in amino acids: CNARPLHF. DNA for the CDR3: TGCAACGCAAGGCCCCTCCACTTT.

The chain carries TRBV19 and TRBJ2-3; TRBD2 might be the D (6 bases). With 6 bases removed from V and 3 bases from J, the gap between germline ends came to 13 bases. From germline, CDR1 is LNHDA and CDR2 SQIVND (reference sequence). This CDR3 comprises 14 residues. Here the CDR3 DNA reads TGTGCCAGTAGCCATGGGGGGAGAACAGATACGCAGTATTTT. Its protein product is CASSHGGRTDTQYF.

The rearrangement uses TRBV28 and TRBJ1-2; D is ambiguous. Trimming took 7 bases from V and 4 from J, leaving 10 bases between them. The CDR3 loop spans 12 amino acids. CDR1 MDHEN and CDR2 SYDVKM come from the germline V gene. For the CDR3, the DNA is TGTGCCAGCAAGGGCAGGCCCTATGGCTACACCTTC. Translating it yields CASKGRPYGYTF.

This sequence joins TRBV30 and TRBJ1-1; 9 nucleotides agree with TRBD1. Per the germline V gene, CDR1 is GTSNPN and CDR2 is SVGIG (reference sequence). The V and J ends lost 4 bases and 7 bases, in that order; junction bases with no gene match: 10. CDR3 size: 14 residues. CDR3 in amino acids: CAWTVQGARGEAFF. As DNA, the CDR3 is TGTGCCTGGACCGTACAGGGGGCGAGAGGTGAAGCTTTCTTT.

The genes are TRBV4-1 and TRBJ1-2; D uncertain. Germline-derived CDR1 and CDR2 are MGHRA and YSYEKL. This CDR3 is 14 amino acids long. V lost 0 bases and J 2 bases, leaving 7 bases between the germline ends. The CDR3 DNA reads as TGCGCCAGCAGCCAAGACAACTTAAACTATGGCTACACCTTC. As protein: CASSQDNLNYGYTF.

The rearrangement links TRBV24-1 to TRBJ2-3, with 9 bases that match TRBD2. Germline trimming cut 3 bases from V and 1 base from J; bases unmatched to any gene: 1. There are 15 residues in the CDR3. Germline CDR1 KGHDR, CDR2 SFDVKD. CDR3 protein: CATSDKREGTDTQYF. The CDR3 DNA follows: TGTGCCACCAGTGATAAGCGGGAGGGCACAGATACGCAGTATTTT.

The rearrangement joins TRBV10-3 to TRBJ1-5; 10 bases are shared with TRBD1. V was clipped by 4 bases and J by 2 bases; unmatched bases: 8. There are 17 residues in the CDR3. The germline V gene has CDR1 ENHRY and CDR2 SYGVKD. CDR3: CAISGGQGGRGNQPQHF. As DNA, the CDR3 is TGTGCCATCAGTGGCGGACAGGGGGGTCGGGGCAATCAGCCCCAGCATTTT.

The CDR3, as DNA: TGTGCCAGCAGTTCGGACACCTATGAAGCTTTCTTT. It yields the protein CASSSDTYEAFF. The chain has TRBV6-5 and TRBJ1-1; D is possibly TRBD1 (5 bases). With 4 bases removed from V and 7 bases from J, the gap between germline ends came to 10 bases. The CDR3 is made up of 12 amino acids. CDR1 and CDR2 (germline): MNHEY, SVGAGI.

The rearrangement joins TRBV4-1 to TRBJ1-4; a possible D gene is TRBD1 (6 bases). Germline V gives CDR1 MGHRA, CDR2 YSYEKL. The CDR3 loop spans 15 amino acids. Trimming cost V 1 base and J 7 bases, with 13 bases left between them. CDR3 loop: CASSQGGAPLEKLFF. In nucleotides, the CDR3 is TGCGCCAGCAGCCAAGGGGGGGCGCCGCTTGAAAAACTGTTTTTT.

The chain couples TRBV2 to TRBJ2-2; the match to TRBD1 covers 9 bases. Trimming at V came to 6 bases and at J to 3 bases, leaving 2 bases not matched to a gene. Germline CDR1 is SNHLY and CDR2 is FYNNEI. This CDR3 spans 14 amino acids. DNA for the CDR3: TGTGCCAGCAGACGACAGGGGGACACCGGGGAGCTGTTTTTT. It yields the protein CASRRQGDTGELFF.

The chain uses TRBV4-1 and TRBJ2-5; perhaps TRBD2 as D (5 bases). This CDR3 contains 14 residues. CDR1 MGHRA and CDR2 YSYEKL come from the germline V gene. Trimming took off 5 bases at V and 4 bases at J, with 14 bases between the two ends. The CDR3 region is CASSAGGLLETQYF. The CDR3 DNA is TGCGCCAGCAGCGCCGGCGGACTCTTAGAGACCCAGTACTTC.

The chain uses TRBV7-2 and TRBJ2-1, with TRBD2 matching 7 bases. Germline V gene sequence: CDR1 SGHTA, CDR2 FQGNSA. V was clipped by 5 bases and J by 5 bases; unmatched bases: 3. The CDR3 is 13 amino acids. The CDR3 reads CASSRDYNNEQFF. The CDR3, as DNA: TGTGCCAGCAGCCGGGACTACAACAATGAGCAGTTCTTC.

The J gene is TRBJ1-3, the V gene TRBV30; possibly TRBD1 for D (5 bases). CDR3 length: 14 residues. V lost 8 bases, J lost 0 bases, and 14 bases lay in between. Per germline, CDR1 GTSNPN and CDR2 SVGIG (reference sequence). The CDR3 region is CAGGRAYSGNTIYF. As DNA, the CDR3 is TGTGCCGGCGGCAGGGCCTACTCTGGAAACACCATATATTTT.

The genes are TRBV7-3 and TRBJ1-6, with a weak D call TRBD1 (5 bases). Trimming pared 6 bases from V and 9 bases from J, leaving 15 bases between. The germline V gene encodes CDR1 SGHTA and CDR2 FQGTGA. The CDR3 contains 14 residues. CDR3 amino acids: CASSSGRNASPLHF. The CDR3 DNA reads as TGTGCCAGCAGTTCAGGGCGAAACGCTTCACCCCTCCACTTT. Full variable domain (remainder filled in from reference TRBV7-3 and TRBJ1-6): GAGVSQTPSNKVTEKGKYVELRCDPISGHTALYWYRQSLGQGPEFLIYFQGTGAADDSGLPNDRFFAVRPEGSVSTLKIQRTERGDSAVYLCASSSGRNASPLHFGNGTRLTVT.

In this sample, this clone turned up a few times. This rearrangement joins TRBV5-4 to TRBJ1-2, with TRBD1 matching 8 bases. The CDR3 has 14 residues. Unmatched junction bases numbered 4, after V lost 2 bases and J lost 4 bases. The V gene's germline CDR1 is SGHNT and CDR2 YYREEE (reference sequence). This CDR3 reads CASSFDRGRYGYTF. For the CDR3, the DNA is TGTGCCAGCAGCTTTGACAGGGGTCGCTATGGCTACACCTTC.

The chain couples TRBV3-1 (or the pseudogene TRBV3-2) to TRBJ1-6; D not certain. The germline CDR1 and CDR2 sequences are LGHDT and YNNKEL (reference sequence). V lost 0 bases to trimming and J lost 4 bases, with 13 bases between them. CDR3 length: 17 amino acids. CDR3 residues: CASSQEGLRIYNSPLHF. Written as DNA, the CDR3 is TGTGCCAGCAGCCAAGAAGGTCTCCGAATTTATAATTCACCCCTCCACTTT.

The CDR3 protein is CASSGGASGRAYEQYF. The CDR3 region has the DNA TGCGCCAGCAGCGGGGGGGCTAGCGGGAGGGCCTACGAGCAGTACTTC. This sequence joins TRBV5-1 and TRBJ2-7, with 12 bases identical to TRBD2. CDR3 length equals 16 residues. CDR1 is SGHRS and CDR2 is YFSETQ in the germline V gene. Trimming took 4 bases from V and 2 from J; bases not matched to a gene: 7.

The V call is TRBV2, the J call TRBJ2-1; TRBD2 matches 10 bases. The CDR3 extends over 16 amino acids. The V gene end was trimmed by 2 bases and the J gene end by 7 bases; junction bases not matched to a gene: 8. From germline, CDR1 is SNHLY and CDR2 FYNNEI. In DNA, the CDR3 is TGTGCCAGCAGTGAACTTATAGCGGGAGGACAAAATGAGCAGTTCTTC. Translation: CASSELIAGGQNEQFF.

The chain links TRBV2 to TRBJ1-6, with 9 bases that match TRBD1. Germline-derived CDR1 and CDR2 are SNHLY and FYNNEI. The CDR3 loop spans 14 amino acids. Germline trimming cut 6 bases from V and 7 bases from J; bases unmatched to any gene: 4. The CDR3 reads CASRKGTGNSPLHF. In nucleotides, the CDR3 is TGTGCCAGCAGAAAGGGGACAGGGAATTCACCCCTCCACTTT.

The rearrangement links TRBV7-2 to TRBJ2-5; TRBD1 matches 7 bases. CDR3 length: 14 residues. Germline CDR1 and CDR2: SGHTA and FQGNSA. Trimming took 1 base from V and 5 from J; bases not matched to a gene: 4. The CDR3 here is CASSLGQGAETQYF. The CDR3 bases are TGTGCCAGCAGCTTAGGACAGGGAGCGGAGACCCAGTACTTC.

This chain uses TRBV4-1 with TRBJ1-5, with 7 bases lining up with TRBD1. Germline CDR1 and CDR2: MGHRA and YSYEKL. The V segment lost 5 bases and the J segment 7 bases; nucleotides outside the gene matches: 5. The CDR3 consists of 13 residues. CDR3 sequence (DNA): TGCGCCAGCAGCAGACAGGGCGACCAGCCCCAGCATTTT. Translated, it gives CASSRQGDQPQHF.

The chain combines TRBV3-1 (or the pseudogene TRBV3-2) with TRBJ2-7; weak D call: TRBD2 (6 bases). V was cut by 3 bases and J by 0 bases, with 18 bases left in between. The CDR3 contains 17 residues. Germline V gene data show CDR1 as LGHDT and CDR2 as YNNKEL (reference sequence). The CDR3 DNA sequence: TGTGCCAGCAGCCATTGGTCCGGGACTTCTAGCTCCTACGAGCAGTACTTC. Protein: CASSHWSGTSSSYEQYF.